Each of the 3 T cell receptor beta chains below was sequenced from the same sample in a study of blood T cell repertoires in COVID-19 (dated by TCRdb to the early 2020s). The receptor library was made with the immunoSEQ multiplex PCR assay. In TCRdb, the immuneACCESS table is reduced to in-frame sequences with V and J assigned. These tables do not hold every clone; where another copy was compared, an unresolved V gene accounts for under half, and the others remain unexplained. In this sample the table shows approximately 100,000 clones, about 90% of which occur a single time. 5% to 8% of the sample rests with the top ten. The sequenced material came from peripheral blood. These receptors all stem from a human donor in a cohort sampled during active COVID-19.

The chain uses TRBV21-1 and TRBJ1-5; the table's D call of TRBD1 was not tested on the DNA. TRBV21-1 is given as a pseudogene. This CDR3 contains 15 residues. In DNA, the CDR3 is TGTGCCAGCAGCAAAGGAGTGGGGCGTGACCAGCCCCAGCATTTT. Amino acids: CASSKGVGRDQPQHF.

This chain joins TRBV7-3 and TRBJ2-1, with a tentative D call TRBD2 (5 bases). V lost 5 bases and J lost 4, with 15 bases in between. The CDR3 is 15 residues long. Germline CDR1 is SGHTA and CDR2 is FQGTGA. The DNA for the CDR3 is TGTGCCAGCAGCCTGAGCGGAGGATCTTACAATGAGCAGTTCTTC. Protein: CASSLSGGSYNEQFF. The variable domain in full, completed from reference TRBV7-3 and TRBJ2-1, reads GAGVSQTPSNKVTEKGKYVELRCDPISGHTALYWYRQSLGQGPEFLIYFQGTGAADDSGLPNDRFFAVRPEGSVSTLKIQRTERGDSAVYLCASSLSGGSYNEQFFGPGTRLTVL.

CDR3 nucleotides: TGTGCCAGCAGCCCTCGGAGCAGTCAAGAGACCCAGTACTTC. Translated: CASSPRSSQETQYF. The chain carries TRBV7-2 and TRBJ2-5; D gene ambiguous. Trimming left V 5 bases short and J 2 bases short, with 12 bases between. Per germline, CDR1 SGHTA and CDR2 FQGNSA. This CDR3 is built from 14 residues.